These 2 T cell receptor beta chains originate from one sample sequenced in a study of shared clonotypes between healthy human individuals (dated by TCRdb to about 2020). Libraries were constructed by the immunoSEQ multiplex PCR assay. Drawn from immuneACCESS, this table holds only the in-frame rearrangements with V and J called that TCRdb kept. Clones are partly lost; checked studies trace under half to an unresolved V gene and leave the rest unexplained. This sample is represented by around 2,100,000 clones; about 95% of them were singletons. In total, the top ten clones hold under 1.5% of the sample. CD8 naive samples were obtained by positive selection for CCR7 among CD45RO-negative cells, yielding a CD45RA+CCR7+ population from which TemRA cells were excluded. Specimen: naive CD8+ T cells sorted from blood. What the cell subset or site label conveys for this sample: CD45RA+CCR7+. The receptors stem from a man aged 18 to 30 in good health.

The chain has TRBV4-1 and TRBJ1-6; 8 bases are a match to TRBD1. Germline CDR1 and CDR2: MGHRA and YSYEKL. The CDR3 is made up of 17 amino acids. With 1 base clipped from V and 9 bases from J, the junction kept 11 bases outside the gene matches. CDR3 in amino acids: CASSQARPDRDGSPLHF. DNA for the CDR3: TGCGCCAGCAGCCAAGCGCGCCCGGACAGGGATGGTTCACCCCTCCACTTT.

This clone was recorded only once. The chain couples TRBV6-5 to TRBJ2-7; perhaps TRBD2 as D (5 bases). Trimming left V 4 bases short and J 0 bases short, with 16 bases between. There are 16 residues in the CDR3. Germline V gene sequence: CDR1 MNHEY, CDR2 SVGAGI. CDR3 protein: CASSLNRDELSYEQYF. The CDR3 DNA follows: TGTGCCAGCAGTTTGAACCGGGATGAACTCTCCTACGAGCAGTACTTC.